These 5 T cell receptor beta chains originate from one sample sequenced in a study of T cell responses to AZD1222 COVID-19 vaccine. Clones were read by immunoSEQ multiplex PCR, and TCRdb kept only the in-frame ones, dropping some. The repertoire has roughly 140,000 clones, approximately 90% of them found once; the top ten carry around 2.8%. Source: peripheral blood, taken on day 0 of MenACWY control vaccination. Every receptor here comes from an adult in good health.

This chain connects TRBV24-1 to TRBJ1-4; D is ambiguous. Germline V CDR1 and CDR2: KGHDR, SFDVKD. Trimming shortened V by 5 bases and J by 8 bases, and 14 bases separated the two germline ends. The CDR3 covers 14 residues. The CDR3 nucleotides read TGTGCCACCAGTGTGAGTCCCTCCGGCGAAAAACTGTTTTTT. The encoded protein is CATSVSPSGEKLFF.

The chain employs TRBV19 and TRBJ1-5; TRBD1 is a possible D gene (6 bases). Trimming shortened V by 9 bases and J by 1 base, and 10 bases separated the two germline ends. This CDR3 spans 13 amino acids. CDR1 and CDR2 (germline): LNHDA, SQIVND (reference sequence). The CDR3 bases are TGTGCCAGCGGAGGACAGAGCAATCAGCCCCAGCATTTT. Protein product: CASGGQSNQPQHF.

As DNA, the CDR3 is TGCGCCAGCAGCCAAGATGACGCCGGGTACAATGAGCAGTTCTTC. Amino acid sequence: CASSQDDAGYNEQFF. The V call is TRBV4-1, the J call TRBJ2-1; D gene unclear. The germline V gene has CDR1 MGHRA and CDR2 YSYEKL. The CDR3 runs 15 residues. The ends were cut back, 0 bases at V and 4 bases at J, with 10 bases in the middle.

The chain carries TRBV27 and TRBJ2-7, with a possible D match to TRBD1 (5 bases). V gave up 3 bases and J gave up 2 bases, with 11 bases separating them. The germline V gene has CDR1 MNHEY and CDR2 SMNVEV (reference sequence). The CDR3 length is 14 residues. As DNA, the CDR3 is TGTGCCAGCAGTTTCGGACACGGAACCTACGAGCAGTACTTC. As protein: CASSFGHGTYEQYF.

This clone was counted once. The chain employs TRBV7-9 and TRBJ2-7; TRBD1 matches 7 bases. The CDR3 is made up of 14 amino acids. CDR1 SEHNR and CDR2 FQNEAQ come from the germline V gene (reference sequence). Trimming cost V 3 bases and J 4 bases; bases outside gene matches: 6. CDR3 in amino acids: CASSFGTAEYEQYF. CDR3 in DNA: TGTGCCAGCAGCTTCGGGACAGCCGAGTACGAGCAGTACTTC.